The clone carrying this T cell receptor (beta chain) has a count of ten or more. Time point described: persistent/refractory GD, antithyroid drugs over 5 years with positive TRAb. The TCR library used RNA extracted from PBMCs. CDR1 is SQVTM and CDR2 is ANQGSEA in the germline V gene. Trimming took 6 bases from V and 0 from J, leaving 11 bases between them. The CDR3 extends over 13 amino acids. This sample stems from a study of regulatory T cells in long-lasting Graves disease. Libraries of TCR beta came from iRepertoire HTBI primers plus Arm-PCR of CDR3 regions. TCRdb recomputed calls from the multiplex PCR reads with MiXCR, one row per CDR3 protein. The repertoire holds approximately 470,000 distinct CDR3 sequences, with less than 25% as singletons.

The TCR originated in a female donor with Graves disease. V usage is TRBV29-1 and J usage is TRBJ1-1; D not certain. This specimen consisted of peripheral blood mononuclear cells (PBMCs), obtained when the disease was refractory, from a patient treated with antithyroid drugs. The CDR3 DNA reads TGCAGCGTCGTAGGGAGGATGAACACTGAAGCTTTCTTT. Its translation: CSVVGRMNTEAFF.